This T cell receptor beta chain appears in the sequencing data of a study of T cells after yellow fever vaccination. Whole-study findings and limits: Researchers cautioned that FACS-sorted repertoires could harbor abundant clonotypes contaminating from the bulk population. Some clonotypes, a small share, were shared between CD4 and CD8 compartments. When the response was secondary, it was weaker but reached its peak faster, day 5 versus 15. Booster samples showed a return of most primary-vaccination clones (under 97% CD4, about 88% CD8).

The length of the CDR3 is 15 residues. V lost 6 bases to trimming and J lost 5 bases, with 19 bases between them. Germline V gene lookup returns CDR1 MDHEN and CDR2 SYDVKM. From the 5' RACE reads, TCRdb called clonotypes with MiXCR, one entry per CDR3 protein. The sample yields hundreds of thousands of distinct CDR3 sequences, around 19% seen once. A word on this clonotype: Its antigen is undetermined.

The sequencing here drew on PBMCs, taken before the yellow fever booster vaccination. The chain has TRBV28 and TRBJ2-5, with TRBD1 as a possible D gene (7 bases). The TCR comes from a young man who received the YFV17D yellow fever vaccine. This chain's CDR3 is CASSIRGADRETQYF. In nucleotides, the CDR3 is TGTGCCAGCAGCATCAGGGGGGCGGATAGGGAGACCCAGTACTTC.